This T cell receptor (beta chain) was retrieved from a study of cytomegalovirus exposure and HLA in healthy donors. As for the study in general: The 120 validation repertoires, a later analysis reported, used the same platform as the approximately 730 repertoires from the first cohort.

General observations from the study: In vitro data verified a few CMV-associated chains as specific for CMV antigens.

Regarding this clone: Its antigen is still unknown.

Per germline, CDR1 MNHNS and CDR2 SASEGT. V was clipped by 7 bases and J by 10 bases; unmatched bases: 8. This CDR3 spans 14 amino acids. The repertoire was sequenced with immunoSEQ multiplex PCR; TCRdb's copy has only in-frame clones and lacks some. This table holds more than 110,000 clones, around 88% found once. V gene TRBV6-1 combines with J gene TRBJ1-4, with 11 bases aligning to TRBD1. This receptor was obtained from a woman under 30 in good health and CMV-seropositive. Sequenced: PBMCs. Written as DNA, the CDR3 is TGTGCCAGCACCGGACAGGGGGCGGCAGTAAAACTGTTTTTT. Amino acids: CASTGQGAAVKLFF.